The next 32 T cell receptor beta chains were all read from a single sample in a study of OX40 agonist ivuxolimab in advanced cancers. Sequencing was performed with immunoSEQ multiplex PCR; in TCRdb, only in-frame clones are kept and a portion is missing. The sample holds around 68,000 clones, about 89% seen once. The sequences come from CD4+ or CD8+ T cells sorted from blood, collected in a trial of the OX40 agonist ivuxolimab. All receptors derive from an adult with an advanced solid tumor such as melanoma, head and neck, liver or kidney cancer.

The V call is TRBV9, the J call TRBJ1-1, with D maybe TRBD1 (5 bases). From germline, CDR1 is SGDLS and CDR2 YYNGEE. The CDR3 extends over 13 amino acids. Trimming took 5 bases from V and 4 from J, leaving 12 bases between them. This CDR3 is CASSGGVITEAFF. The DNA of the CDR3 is TGTGCCAGCAGTGGGGGTGTTATCACTGAAGCTTTCTTT.

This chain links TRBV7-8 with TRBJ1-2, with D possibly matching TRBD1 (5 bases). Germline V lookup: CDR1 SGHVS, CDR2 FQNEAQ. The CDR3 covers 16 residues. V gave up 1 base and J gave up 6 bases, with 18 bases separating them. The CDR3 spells CASSLGRRFRDHGYTF. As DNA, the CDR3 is TGTGCCAGCAGCTTAGGGCGTAGATTCAGGGACCATGGCTACACCTTC.

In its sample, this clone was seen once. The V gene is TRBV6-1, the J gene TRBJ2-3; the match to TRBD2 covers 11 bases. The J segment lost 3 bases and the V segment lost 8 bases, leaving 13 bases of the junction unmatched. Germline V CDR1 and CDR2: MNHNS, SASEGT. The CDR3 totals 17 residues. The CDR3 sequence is CASRASPGTSGTDTQYF. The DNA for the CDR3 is TGTGCCAGCCGTGCCTCCCCCGGGACTAGCGGTACAGATACGCAGTATTTT.

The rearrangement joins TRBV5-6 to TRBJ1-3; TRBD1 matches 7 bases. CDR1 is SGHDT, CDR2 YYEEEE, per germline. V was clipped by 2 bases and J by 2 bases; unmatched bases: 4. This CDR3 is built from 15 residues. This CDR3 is CASSLQGMAGNTIYF. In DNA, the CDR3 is TGTGCCAGCAGCTTACAGGGGATGGCTGGAAACACCATATATTTT.

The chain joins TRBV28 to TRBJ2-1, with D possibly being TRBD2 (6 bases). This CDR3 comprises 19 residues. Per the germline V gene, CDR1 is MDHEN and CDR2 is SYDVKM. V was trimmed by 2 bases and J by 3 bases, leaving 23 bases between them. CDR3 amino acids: CASSLQPREARMGYNEQFF. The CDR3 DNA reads TGTGCCAGCAGTTTACAGCCTAGGGAGGCTAGGATGGGCTACAATGAGCAGTTCTTC.

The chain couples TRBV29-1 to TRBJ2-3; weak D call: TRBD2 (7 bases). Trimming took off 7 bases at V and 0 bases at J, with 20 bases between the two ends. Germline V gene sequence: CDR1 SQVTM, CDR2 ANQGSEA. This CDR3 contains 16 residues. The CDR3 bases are TGCAGCGCGCTAGGGGGTCAGACTAGCAGCACAGATACGCAGTATTTT. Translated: CSALGGQTSSTDTQYF.

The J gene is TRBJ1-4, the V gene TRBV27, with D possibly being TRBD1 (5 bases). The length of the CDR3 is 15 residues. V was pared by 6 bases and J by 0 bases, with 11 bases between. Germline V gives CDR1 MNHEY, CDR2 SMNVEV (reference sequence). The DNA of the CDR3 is TGTGCCAGCAGGCCCGGGGCCGCAACTAATGAAAAACTGTTTTTT. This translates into CASRPGAATNEKLFF.

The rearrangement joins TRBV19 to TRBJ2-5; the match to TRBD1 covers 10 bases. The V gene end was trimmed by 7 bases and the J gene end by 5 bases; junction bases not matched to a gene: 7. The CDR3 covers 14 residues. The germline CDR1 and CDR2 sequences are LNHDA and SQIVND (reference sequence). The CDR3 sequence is CASTTGGLMETQYF. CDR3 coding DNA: TGTGCCAGTACGACAGGGGGCCTTATGGAGACCCAGTACTTC.

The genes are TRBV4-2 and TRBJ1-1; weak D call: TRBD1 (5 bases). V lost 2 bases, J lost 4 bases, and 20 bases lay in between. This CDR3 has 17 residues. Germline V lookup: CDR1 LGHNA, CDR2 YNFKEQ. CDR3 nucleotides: TGTGCCAGCAGCCAATCTCGGACACGAAGTAGAAGCACTGAAGCTTTCTTT. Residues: CASSQSRTRSRSTEAFF.

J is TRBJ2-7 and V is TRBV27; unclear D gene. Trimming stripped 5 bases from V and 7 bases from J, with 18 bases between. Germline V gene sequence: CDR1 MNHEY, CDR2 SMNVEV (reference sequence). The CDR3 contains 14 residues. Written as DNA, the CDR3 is TGTGCCAGCAGTCTCTCTCGGGTGTTCGGGGAGCAGTACTTC. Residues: CASSLSRVFGEQYF.

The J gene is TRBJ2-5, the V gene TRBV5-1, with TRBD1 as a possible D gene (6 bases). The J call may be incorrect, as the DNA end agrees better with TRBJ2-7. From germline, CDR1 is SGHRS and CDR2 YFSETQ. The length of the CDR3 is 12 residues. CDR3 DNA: TGCGCCAGCAGGGACAGTTCCTACGAGCAGTACTTC. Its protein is CASRDSSYEQYF.

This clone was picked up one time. CDR3 DNA sequence: TGCGCCAGCAGCTTGGAAGGCGGGGGGGCCCTAGATACGCAGTATTTT. It is translated as CASSLEGGGALDTQYF. V usage is TRBV5-1 and J usage is TRBJ2-3, with 9 nucleotides matching TRBD2. Germline CDR1 reads SGHRS; CDR2 reads YFSETQ. CDR3 length: 16 residues. V lost 0 bases and J lost 5; bases outside the gene matches: 7.

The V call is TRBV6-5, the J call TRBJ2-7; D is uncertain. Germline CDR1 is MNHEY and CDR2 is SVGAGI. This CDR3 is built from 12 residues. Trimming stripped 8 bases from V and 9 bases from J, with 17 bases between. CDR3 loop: CASGPSPFVQYF. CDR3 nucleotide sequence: TGTGCCAGCGGGCCTTCCCCGTTCGTGCAGTACTTC.

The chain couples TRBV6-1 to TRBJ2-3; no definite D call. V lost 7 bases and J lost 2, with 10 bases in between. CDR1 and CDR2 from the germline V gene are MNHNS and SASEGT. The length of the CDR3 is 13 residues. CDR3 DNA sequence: TGTGCCAGCACGCCGGGTTACACAGATACGCAGTATTTT. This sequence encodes CASTPGYTDTQYF.

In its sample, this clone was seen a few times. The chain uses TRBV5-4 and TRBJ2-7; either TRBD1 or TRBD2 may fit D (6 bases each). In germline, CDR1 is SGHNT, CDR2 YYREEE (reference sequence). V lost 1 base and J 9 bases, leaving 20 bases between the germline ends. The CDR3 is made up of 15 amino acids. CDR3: CASSLTRGGMSSQYF. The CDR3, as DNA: TGTGCCAGCAGCTTGACTCGAGGGGGGATGTCCTCGCAGTACTTC. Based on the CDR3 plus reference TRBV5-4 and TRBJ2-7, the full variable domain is ETGVTQSPTHLIKTRGQQVTLRCSSQSGHNTVSWYQQALGQGPQFIFQYYREEENGRGNFPPRFSGLQFPNYSSELNVNALELDDSALYLCASSLTRGGMSSQYFGPGTRLTVT.

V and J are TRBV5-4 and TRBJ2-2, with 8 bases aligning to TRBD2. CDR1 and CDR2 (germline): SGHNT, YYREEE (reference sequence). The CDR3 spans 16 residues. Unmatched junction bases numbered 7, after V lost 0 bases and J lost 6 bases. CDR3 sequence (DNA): TGTGCCAGCAGCTTGGTCGGGGGGGGCGTCGCCGGGGAGCTGTTTTTT. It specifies CASSLVGGGVAGELFF.

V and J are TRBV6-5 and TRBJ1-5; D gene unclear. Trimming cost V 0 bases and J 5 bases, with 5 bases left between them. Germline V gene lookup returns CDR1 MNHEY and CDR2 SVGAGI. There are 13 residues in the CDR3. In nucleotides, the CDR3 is TGTGCCAGCAGTTACTCGCAGGATCAGCCCCAGCATTTT. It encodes CASSYSQDQPQHF.

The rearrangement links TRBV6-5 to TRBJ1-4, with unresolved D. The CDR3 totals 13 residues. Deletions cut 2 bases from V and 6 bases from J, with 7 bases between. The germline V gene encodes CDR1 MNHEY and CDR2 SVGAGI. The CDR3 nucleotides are TGTGCCAGCAGTTACATGGCAGATGAAAAACTGTTTTTT. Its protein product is CASSYMADEKLFF.

The CDR3 loop reads CAISDGASRKLFF. CDR3 sequence (DNA): TGTGCCATCAGTGACGGAGCGTCCAGGAAACTGTTTTTT. The chain recombines TRBV10-3 with TRBJ1-4; D is unresolved. The CDR3 has 13 amino acids. CDR1 ENHRY and CDR2 SYGVKD come from the germline V gene. V dropped 3 bases and J dropped 11 bases, with 13 bases sitting between them.

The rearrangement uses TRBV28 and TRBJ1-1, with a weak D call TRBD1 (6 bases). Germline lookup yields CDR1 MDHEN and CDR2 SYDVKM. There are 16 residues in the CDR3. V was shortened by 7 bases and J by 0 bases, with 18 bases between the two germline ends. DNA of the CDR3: TGTGCCAGCACCAAAAGGGGGGAGGGTATGAACACTGAAGCTTTCTTT. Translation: CASTKRGEGMNTEAFF.

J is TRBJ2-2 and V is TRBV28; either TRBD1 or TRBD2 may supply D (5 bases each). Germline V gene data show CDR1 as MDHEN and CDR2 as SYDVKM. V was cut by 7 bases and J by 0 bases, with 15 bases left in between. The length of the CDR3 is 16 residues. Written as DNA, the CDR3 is TGTGCCAGCACCGAACCGGGGCACACGAACACCGGGGAGCTGTTTTTT. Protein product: CASTEPGHTNTGELFF.

Here the CDR3 reads CATGTGGSSSYEQYF. In DNA, the CDR3 is TGTGCCACCGGGACAGGGGGGTCGAGCTCCTACGAGCAGTACTTC. The chain joins TRBV19 to TRBJ2-7, with 11 bases that match TRBD1. CDR1 and CDR2 from the germline V gene are LNHDA and SQIVND (reference sequence). Trimming cost V 10 bases and J 0 bases; bases outside gene matches: 8. The CDR3 contains 15 residues. The full variable domain, its missing parts supplied by reference TRBV19 and TRBJ2-7, is DGGITQSPKYLFRKEGQNVTLSCEQNLNHDAMYWYRQDPGQGLRLIYYSQIVNDFQKGDIAEGYSVSREKKESFPLTVTSAQKNPTAFYLCATGTGGSSSYEQYFGPGTRLTVT.

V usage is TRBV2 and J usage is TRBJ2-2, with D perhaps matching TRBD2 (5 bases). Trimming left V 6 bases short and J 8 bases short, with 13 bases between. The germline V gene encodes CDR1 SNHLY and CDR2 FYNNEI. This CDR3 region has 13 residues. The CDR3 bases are TGTGCCAGCAGGGAGGAGCGAGCGGGGGAGCTGTTTTTT. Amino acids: CASREERAGELFF. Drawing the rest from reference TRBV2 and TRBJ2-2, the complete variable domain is EPEVTQTPSHQVTQMGQEVILRCVPISNHLYFYWYRQILGQKVEFLVSFYNNEISEKSEIFDDQFSVERPDGSNFTLKIRSTKLEDSAMYFCASREERAGELFFGEGSRLTVL.

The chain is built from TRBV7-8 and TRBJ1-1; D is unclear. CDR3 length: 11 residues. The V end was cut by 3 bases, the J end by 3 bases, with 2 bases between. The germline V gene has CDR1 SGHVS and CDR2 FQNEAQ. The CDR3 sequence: CASSFDTEAFF. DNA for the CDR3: TGTGCCAGCAGCTTCGACACTGAAGCTTTCTTT.

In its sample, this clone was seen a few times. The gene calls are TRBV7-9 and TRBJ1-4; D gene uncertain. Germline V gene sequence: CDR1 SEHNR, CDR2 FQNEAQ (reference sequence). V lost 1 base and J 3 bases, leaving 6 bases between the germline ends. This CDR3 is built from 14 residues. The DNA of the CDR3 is TGTGCCAGCAGCTTAGAGGGAGCTAATGAAAAACTGTTTTTT. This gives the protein CASSLEGANEKLFF.

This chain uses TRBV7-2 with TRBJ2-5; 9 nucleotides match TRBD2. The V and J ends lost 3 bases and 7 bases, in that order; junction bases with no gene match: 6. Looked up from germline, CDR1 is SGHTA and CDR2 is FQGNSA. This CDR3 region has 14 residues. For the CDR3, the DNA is TGTGCCAGCAGCTTGAGCGGGGGGTCGTCGACCCAGTACTTC. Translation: CASSLSGGSSTQYF.

DNA for the CDR3: TGTGCCAGCTCACTTGGACAGTCGGTTGGAAACACCATATATTTT. Translating gives CASSLGQSVGNTIYF. This chain links TRBV18 with TRBJ1-3, with a possible D match to TRBD1 (6 bases). Deletions cut 4 bases from V and 3 bases from J, with 13 bases between. Germline CDR1 and CDR2: KGHSH and LQKENI. The CDR3 contains 15 residues. Based on the CDR3 plus reference TRBV18 and TRBJ1-3, the full variable domain is NAGVMQNPRHLVRRRGQEARLRCSPMKGHSHVYWYRQLPEEGLKFMVYLQKENIIDESGMPKERFSAEFPKEGPSILRIQQVVRGDSAAYFCASSLGQSVGNTIYFGEGSWLTVV.

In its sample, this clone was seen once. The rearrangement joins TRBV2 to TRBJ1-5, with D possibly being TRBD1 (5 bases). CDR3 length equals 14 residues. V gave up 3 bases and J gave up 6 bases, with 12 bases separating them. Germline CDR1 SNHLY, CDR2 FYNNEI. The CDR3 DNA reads TGTGCCAGCAGTGAGCGGGGGTCGGTTCAGCCCCAGCATTTT. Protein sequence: CASSERGSVQPQHF.

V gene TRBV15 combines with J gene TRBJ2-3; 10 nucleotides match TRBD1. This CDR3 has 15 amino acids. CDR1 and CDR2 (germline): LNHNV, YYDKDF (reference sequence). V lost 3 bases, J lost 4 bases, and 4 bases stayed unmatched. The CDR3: CATSSGDRGSDTQYF. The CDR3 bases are TGTGCCACCAGCAGCGGGGACAGGGGATCAGATACGCAGTATTTT.

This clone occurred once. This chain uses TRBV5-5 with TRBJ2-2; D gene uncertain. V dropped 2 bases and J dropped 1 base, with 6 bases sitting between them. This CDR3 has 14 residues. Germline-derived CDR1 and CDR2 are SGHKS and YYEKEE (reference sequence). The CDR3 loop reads CASSFGRNTGELFF. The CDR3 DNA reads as TGTGCCAGCAGCTTTGGACGGAACACCGGGGAGCTGTTTTTT. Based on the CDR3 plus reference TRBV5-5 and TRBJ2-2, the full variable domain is DAGVTQSPTHLIKTRGQQVTLRCSPISGHKSVSWYQQVLGQGPQFIFQYYEKEERGRGNFPDRFSARQFPNYSSELNVNALLLGDSALYLCASSFGRNTGELFFGEGSRLTVL.

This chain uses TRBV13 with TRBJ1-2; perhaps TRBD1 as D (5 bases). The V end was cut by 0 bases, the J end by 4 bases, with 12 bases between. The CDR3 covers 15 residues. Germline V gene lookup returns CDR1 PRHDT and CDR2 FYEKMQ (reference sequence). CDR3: CASSLGGGAVYGYTF. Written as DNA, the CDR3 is TGTGCCAGCAGCTTAGGAGGCGGGGCAGTCTATGGCTACACCTTC.

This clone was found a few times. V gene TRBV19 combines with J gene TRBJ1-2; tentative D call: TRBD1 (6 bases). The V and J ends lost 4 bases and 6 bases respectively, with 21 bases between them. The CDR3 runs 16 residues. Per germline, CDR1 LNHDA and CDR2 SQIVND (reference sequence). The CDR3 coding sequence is TGTGCCAGTAGTACAAGACGGGGGGCAGGAAAGGATGGCTACACCTTC. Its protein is CASSTRRGAGKDGYTF.